Shown below are 20 T cell receptor beta chains from a single sample sequenced in a study of T cells in Graves' hyperthyroidism and ophthalmopathy. Amplified regions were TCR beta CDR3 sequences from RNA transcripts. First-round RT-PCR with HTBI primers amplified the TCR CDR3 region. MiXCR, run by TCRdb on the multiplex PCR reads, gives a single entry per CDR3 protein. Among 700,000 or so distinct CDR3 sequences listed, less than 20% were seen once. Specimen: blood. The receptors were gathered from a young man with Graves' hyperthyroidism.

This clonotype has a count of ten or more. This chain uses TRBV2 with TRBJ1-1; D gene unclear. This CDR3 has 14 residues. With 2 bases removed from V and 3 bases from J, the gap between germline ends came to 10 bases. Germline V gene data show CDR1 as SNHLY and CDR2 as FYNNEI. The CDR3 region is CASSESAWDTEAFF. In DNA, the CDR3 is TGTGCCAGCAGTGAATCGGCCTGGGACACTGAAGCTTTCTTT.

This clonotype was counted only a few times. The chain joins TRBV29-1 to TRBJ2-1, with 7 positions matching TRBD2. The germline gives CDR1 SQVTM, CDR2 ANQGSEA. The CDR3 spans 17 residues. Trimming took 0 bases from V and 0 from J; bases not matched to a gene: 8. CDR3 DNA sequence: TGCAGCGTTGAAGATGATCGAGGCGGGAGCTCCTACAATGAGCAGTTCTTC. This codes for CSVEDDRGGSSYNEQFF.

This clonotype was counted many times. The CDR3: CASSPGGRNQPQHF. The CDR3 DNA reads TGTGCCAGCAGTCCCGGGGGTCGCAATCAGCCCCAGCATTTT. The chain combines TRBV12-3 or TRBV12-4 with TRBJ1-5; perhaps TRBD1 as D (5 bases). The length of the CDR3 is 14 residues. The germline V and J ends were trimmed by 5 bases and 2 bases, with 10 bases remaining between them.

This clonotype has more than one count but fewer than ten. The V call is TRBV15, the J call TRBJ1-5; D unresolved. Germline V gene lookup returns CDR1 LNHNV and CDR2 YYDKDF (reference sequence). CDR3 size: 14 residues. V was clipped by 1 base and J by 7 bases, with 11 bases between them. The CDR3, as DNA: TGTGCCACCAGCAGAGGTGATTTCAGGCAGCCCCAGCATTTT. Protein: CATSRGDFRQPQHF. Full variable domain (outside the CDR3, taken from reference TRBV15 and TRBJ1-5): DAMVIQNPRYQVTQFGKPVTLSCSQTLNHNVMYWYQQKSSQAPKLLFHYYDKDFNNEADTPDNFQSRRPNTSFCFLDIRSPGLGDTAMYLCATSRGDFRQPQHFGDGTRLSIL.

This clonotype showed up just a few times. V is TRBV20-1 and J is TRBJ2-3, with D perhaps assigned TRBD1 or TRBD2 (5 bases each). CDR3 length: 13 residues. CDR1 and CDR2 from the germline V gene are DFQATT and SNEGSKA (reference sequence). V gave up 4 bases and J gave up 3 bases, with 11 bases separating them. This CDR3 is CSAIGDRTDTQYF. The CDR3 bases are TGCAGTGCTATTGGGGACCGAACAGATACGCAGTATTTT.

This clonotype appeared many times. The gene calls are TRBV12-3 or TRBV12-4 and TRBJ2-5; D is tentatively TRBD1 or TRBD2 (5 bases each). V was clipped by 6 bases and J by 5 bases, with 13 bases between them. The CDR3 runs to 13 residues. The CDR3 spells CASRRVGTETQYF. CDR3 in DNA: TGTGCCAGCAGAAGAGTCGGGACGGAGACCCAGTACTTC.

The chain links TRBV6-5 to TRBJ2-7, with 10 bases fitting TRBD2. The CDR3 sequence is 15 residues long. With V trimmed by 0 bases and J by 2 bases, 1 base remained unmatched. CDR1 and CDR2 from the germline V gene are MNHEY and SVGAGI. DNA of the CDR3: TGTGCCAGCAGTTACTCACTAGCGGGGACCTACGAGCAGTACTTC. Its translation: CASSYSLAGTYEQYF.

This clonotype was observed at least ten times. The chain couples TRBV20-1 to TRBJ2-6, with D maybe TRBD1 (5 bases). Per germline, CDR1 DFQATT and CDR2 SNEGSKA (reference sequence). V lost 0 bases, J lost 2 bases, and 8 bases lay in between. This CDR3 has 15 amino acids. CDR3 in amino acids: CSAREAGTGANVLTF. CDR3 DNA: TGCAGTGCTAGAGAGGCAGGGACTGGGGCCAACGTCCTGACTTTC.

This clonotype was seen repeatedly, ten times or more. V is TRBV6-1 and J is TRBJ2-3; 11 bases match TRBD2. The CDR3 covers 15 residues. The trim removed 4 bases at V and 6 bases at J, leaving 6 bases unmatched. Looked up from germline, CDR1 is MNHNS and CDR2 is SASEGT. The CDR3, as DNA: TGTGCCAGCAGTGTAATAGCGGGAGGGTGGGATACGCAGTATTTT. Its translation: CASSVIAGGWDTQYF.

This clonotype was observed a few times. The rearrangement links TRBV15 to TRBJ1-5; tentatively, D is TRBD1 (6 bases). CDR3 length: 14 amino acids. Germline-derived CDR1 and CDR2 are LNHNV and YYDKDF (reference sequence). Trimming took 5 bases from V and 0 from J, leaving 8 bases between them. The CDR3 DNA reads as TGTGCCACCAGCCTGGACAGTAGCAATCAGCCCCAGCATTTT. This encodes CATSLDSSNQPQHF.

This clonotype was recorded at least ten times. The chain uses TRBV6-1 and TRBJ2-3; no firm D call. The germline V gene encodes CDR1 MNHNS and CDR2 SASEGT. Trimming shortened V by 6 bases and J by 0 bases, and 7 bases separated the two germline ends. This CDR3 is 13 amino acids long. This CDR3 reads CASRELSTDTQYF. CDR3 bases: TGTGCCAGCAGGGAGCTGAGCACAGATACGCAGTATTTT.

The CDR3 DNA sequence: TGTGCCACCAGCAGGGAACTAGCGGGGGACAATGAGCAGTTCTTC. Protein: CATSRELAGDNEQFF. This chain links TRBV15 with TRBJ2-1; 11 bases are a match to TRBD2. The CDR3 has 15 residues. Germline CDR1 and CDR2: LNHNV and YYDKDF (reference sequence). After removal of 3 bases from V and 5 bases from J, the junction contained 3 bases not matched to a gene.

This clonotype was picked up many times. V is TRBV11-3 and J is TRBJ2-7; 12 nucleotides match TRBD2. This CDR3 has 15 amino acids. CDR1 and CDR2 from the germline V gene are SGHNT and YENEEA. The V segment lost 5 bases and the J segment 6 bases; nucleotides outside the gene matches: 8. The DNA of the CDR3 is TGTGCCAGCAGCGGGGGCCCTAGCGGGAGGGGCGAGCAGTACTTC. Translation gives CASSGGPSGRGEQYF.

The chain couples TRBV10-2 to TRBJ1-5; D uncertain. Trimming took off 4 bases at V and 6 bases at J, with 7 bases between the two ends. Germline lookup yields CDR1 WSHSY and CDR2 SAAADI. The CDR3 has 12 amino acids. The CDR3 DNA sequence: TGCGCCAGCAGTGTGAGTAGTCAGCCCCAGCATTTT. It yields the protein CASSVSSQPQHF.

The sample holds a few counts of this clonotype. J is TRBJ1-4 and V is TRBV7-2; 8 bases line up with TRBD1. CDR3 size: 13 residues. The V gene end was trimmed by 5 bases and the J gene end by 6 bases; junction bases not matched to a gene: 2. In germline, CDR1 is SGHTA, CDR2 FQGNSA. DNA of the CDR3: TGTGCCAGCAGCAAGGGACAGGATGAAAAACTGTTTTTT. As protein: CASSKGQDEKLFF.

This clonotype was counted many times. The J gene is TRBJ2-7, the V gene TRBV7-2, with 7 nucleotides matching TRBD2. The length of the CDR3 is 18 residues. Trimming took 2 bases from V and 1 from J; bases not matched to a gene: 14. Germline V gene sequence: CDR1 SGHTA, CDR2 FQGNSA. The CDR3 DNA reads as TGTGCCAGCAGCTTAATGGGCTTTAGCGGGTATCGGTCCTACGAGCAGTACTTC. Translated, it gives CASSLMGFSGYRSYEQYF.

This clonotype was observed at least ten times. CDR3 bases: TGCAGTGCTAGCCGGACCGGACTAGCGGGAGGGTTCGGCGAGCAGTACTTC. It yields the protein CSASRTGLAGGFGEQYF. The V and J genes are TRBV20-1 and TRBJ2-7, with 15 bases that match TRBD2. The CDR3 covers 17 residues. The germline V gene encodes CDR1 DFQATT and CDR2 SNEGSKA (reference sequence). V gave up 3 bases and J gave up 6 bases; unmatched junction bases: 12.

Many counts were recorded for this clonotype. V and J are TRBV28 and TRBJ2-3, with D unresolved. Per germline, CDR1 MDHEN and CDR2 SYDVKM. Between the trimmed V and J ends, which lost 6 bases and 4 bases, there was a span of 8 bases. The CDR3 is made up of 12 amino acids. The CDR3 sequence: CASRLPSDTQYF. CDR3 sequence (DNA): TGTGCCAGCAGGTTACCGTCAGATACGCAGTATTTT.

This clonotype was observed at least ten times. This sequence joins TRBV20-1 and TRBJ2-2, with a possible D match to TRBD2 (6 bases). The germline V gene has CDR1 DFQATT and CDR2 SNEGSKA (reference sequence). With 5 bases removed from V and 1 base from J, the gap between germline ends came to 14 bases. The CDR3 has 15 amino acids. CDR3 sequence: CSAGFAGMNTGELFF. CDR3 in DNA: TGCAGTGCTGGATTTGCGGGGATGAACACCGGGGAGCTGTTTTTT.

This clonotype was seen ten or more times. V gene TRBV15 combines with J gene TRBJ2-7; TRBD1 matches at 7 bases. This CDR3 comprises 15 residues. V lost 2 bases to trimming and J lost 0 bases; unmatched junction nucleotides: 4. Germline CDR1 is LNHNV and CDR2 is YYDKDF (reference sequence). This CDR3 reads CATSRPGQPSYEQYF. CDR3 bases: TGTGCCACCAGCAGACCGGGACAGCCCTCCTACGAGCAGTACTTC. Together with reference TRBV15 and TRBJ2-7, the CDR3 gives the full variable domain: DAMVIQNPRYQVTQFGKPVTLSCSQTLNHNVMYWYQQKSSQAPKLLFHYYDKDFNNEADTPDNFQSRRPNTSFCFLDIRSPGLGDTAMYLCATSRPGQPSYEQYFGPGTRLTVT.